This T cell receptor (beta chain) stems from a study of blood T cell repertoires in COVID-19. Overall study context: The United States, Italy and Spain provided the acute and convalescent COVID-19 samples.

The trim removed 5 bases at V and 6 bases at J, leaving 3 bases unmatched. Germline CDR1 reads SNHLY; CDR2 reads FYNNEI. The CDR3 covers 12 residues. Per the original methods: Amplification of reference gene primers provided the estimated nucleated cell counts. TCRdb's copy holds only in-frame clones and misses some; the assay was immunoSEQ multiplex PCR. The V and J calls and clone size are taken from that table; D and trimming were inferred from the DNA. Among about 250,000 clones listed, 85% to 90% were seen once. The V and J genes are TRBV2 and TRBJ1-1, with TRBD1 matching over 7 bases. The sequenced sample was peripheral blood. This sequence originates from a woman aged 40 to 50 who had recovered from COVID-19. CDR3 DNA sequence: TGTGCCAGCAGTACAGGGGCCCCTGAAGCTTTCTTT. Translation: CASSTGAPEAFF.